These 16 T cell receptor beta chains share one sample of origin, sequenced in a study of Ad26.COV2.S vaccination and SARS-CoV-2 variants. Measured with immunoSEQ multiplex PCR; TCRdb has only the in-frame clones, and not every one. The sample includes over 110,000 clones, roughly 90% of them seen just once. The material was peripheral blood, obtained after recovery from COVID-19. Every receptor here comes from a human donor who had recovered from COVID-19.

The CDR3 is CASSRTDQETQYF. CDR3 nucleotides: TGTGCCAGCAGTCGGACGGACCAAGAGACCCAGTACTTC. The rearrangement links TRBV28 to TRBJ2-5; D gene uncertain. This CDR3 has 13 amino acids. With 5 bases removed from V and 0 bases from J, the gap between germline ends came to 7 bases. The germline gives CDR1 MDHEN, CDR2 SYDVKM.

This clone was counted a few times. The gene calls are TRBV28 and TRBJ1-1; D ambiguous. Germline CDR1 reads MDHEN; CDR2 reads SYDVKM. Trimming left V 5 bases short and J 5 bases short, with 18 bases between. The CDR3 is 15 amino acids. CDR3 in DNA: TGTGCCAGCAGTACCCCCCATCTTCTGCAGACTGAAGCTTTCTTT. Translating gives CASSTPHLLQTEAFF.

The chain is built from TRBV19 and TRBJ2-7; no reliable D call. The CDR3 is 15 residues long. The germline V gene has CDR1 LNHDA and CDR2 SQIVND (reference sequence). Trimming pared 3 bases from V and 3 bases from J, leaving 15 bases between. CDR3: CASSILYAWNYEQYF. The CDR3 nucleotides are TGTGCCAGTAGTATTCTATACGCGTGGAACTACGAGCAGTACTTC.

The chain couples TRBV10-1 to TRBJ2-3; no definite D call. The CDR3 runs 13 residues. Germline CDR1 and CDR2: WNHNN and SYGVQD (reference sequence). Trimming stripped 3 bases from V and 4 bases from J, with 8 bases between. CDR3 sequence: CASSDTSADTQYF. CDR3 sequence (DNA): TGCGCCAGCAGTGATACAAGTGCAGATACGCAGTATTTT.

As to this clone: At one boundary the junction diverges from the germline segment, which might be a read error. The gene calls are TRBV4-3 and TRBJ1-2; D is unclear. CDR3 length: 14 amino acids. Germline lookup yields CDR1 LGHNA and CDR2 YSLEER. The CDR3 coding sequence is TGCGCCAGCAGCAAAGAGCTTAGCGGCAATGGCTACACCTTC. This gives the protein CASSKELSGNGYTF.

The chain employs TRBV11-2 and TRBJ1-2, with no clear D. Between the trimmed V and J ends, which lost 0 bases and 2 bases, there was a span of 7 bases. The CDR3 covers 14 residues. Germline lookup yields CDR1 SGHAT and CDR2 FQNNGV. The CDR3 DNA is TGTGCCAGCAGCTTAGATTTCCCGAACTATGGCTACACCTTC. This translates into CASSLDFPNYGYTF.

This chain joins TRBV7-8 and TRBJ2-7, with 9 bases lining up with TRBD1. CDR1 SGHVS and CDR2 FQNEAQ come from the germline V gene. With 1 base clipped from V and 3 bases from J, the junction kept 7 bases outside the gene matches. The length of the CDR3 is 16 residues. CDR3 region: CASSLGRDRVNYEQYF. In DNA, the CDR3 is TGTGCCAGCAGCTTAGGGAGGGACAGGGTGAACTACGAGCAGTACTTC. Filled out from reference TRBV7-8 and TRBJ2-7, the complete variable domain reads GAGVSQSPRYKVAKRGQDVALRCDPISGHVSLFWYQQALGQGPEFLTYFQNEAQLDKSGLPSDRFFAERPEGSVSTLKIQRTQQEDSAVYLCASSLGRDRVNYEQYFGPGTRLTVT.

This clone was observed a handful of times. The chain joins TRBV20-1 to TRBJ2-7; D gene ambiguous. The length of the CDR3 is 10 residues. The V and J ends lost 4 bases and 6 bases respectively, with 7 bases between them. The germline V gene has CDR1 DFQATT and CDR2 SNEGSKA (reference sequence). The CDR3 spells CSATLLEQYF. The CDR3 DNA sequence: TGCAGTGCTACCTTACTCGAGCAGTACTTC.

The V gene is TRBV5-4, the J gene TRBJ1-1, with D unclear. This CDR3 is 17 amino acids long. Germline V gene sequence: CDR1 SGHNT, CDR2 YYREEE (reference sequence). Trimming took 4 bases from V and 0 from J, leaving 19 bases between them. Here the CDR3 DNA reads TGTGCCAGCAGCATCCACCCAGGCTCGGTGGTGAACACTGAAGCTTTCTTT. Translating gives CASSIHPGSVVNTEAFF.

J is TRBJ1-4 and V is TRBV13; unclear D gene. The germline gives CDR1 PRHDT, CDR2 FYEKMQ (reference sequence). With 3 bases removed from V and 0 bases from J, the gap between germline ends came to 11 bases. The CDR3 is 16 residues long. The CDR3 loop is CASSFLGQSTNEKLFF. DNA of the CDR3: TGTGCCAGCAGCTTTCTGGGCCAATCAACTAATGAAAAACTGTTTTTT.

The rearrangement joins TRBV4-1 to TRBJ2-6; possibly TRBD1 for D (6 bases). The V end lost 0 bases, the J end lost 2 bases, and 8 bases lay between the germline ends. CDR1 is MGHRA and CDR2 is YSYEKL in the germline V gene. The CDR3 length is 16 residues. The CDR3: CASSQDTGTGANVLTF. CDR3 nucleotides: TGCGCCAGCAGCCAAGATACAGGGACTGGGGCCAACGTCCTGACTTTC.

This clone was recorded once. The chain employs TRBV4-3 and TRBJ1-1; no clear D gene. V was pared by 0 bases and J by 1 base, with 12 bases between. The germline V gene has CDR1 LGHNA and CDR2 YSLEER. The CDR3 totals 16 residues. The CDR3 here is CASSQDLAASNTEAFF. The CDR3 DNA reads TGCGCCAGCAGCCAAGATCTTGCCGCCTCGAACACTGAAGCTTTCTTT.

The V and J genes are TRBV14 and TRBJ1-2; a weak D match, TRBD1 (6 bases). The CDR3 consists of 13 residues. Deletions cut 4 bases from V and 4 bases from J, with 10 bases between. Looked up from germline, CDR1 is SGHDN and CDR2 is FVKESK. The CDR3 here is CASSLGHFYGYTF. CDR3 nucleotides: TGTGCCAGCAGCCTGGGACATTTCTATGGCTACACCTTC.

The chain combines TRBV28 with TRBJ2-1; D is possibly TRBD2 (5 bases). This CDR3 spans 14 amino acids. The V and J ends lost 2 bases and 5 bases respectively, with 10 bases between them. CDR1 is MDHEN, CDR2 SYDVKM, per germline. In DNA form, the CDR3 reads TGTGCCAGCAGTTTAGCCGGGGTTAACAATGAGCAGTTCTTC. The encoded protein is CASSLAGVNNEQFF.

The V call is TRBV21-1, the J call TRBJ2-7. TRBV21-1 is flagged as a pseudogene. The CDR3 consists of 11 residues. In nucleotides, the CDR3 is TGTGCCAGCAGGACCTTCTACGAGCAGTACTTC. Translated: CASRTFYEQYF.

This clone has only a few counts. The rearrangement joins TRBV7-9 to TRBJ1-3; D uncertain. Trimming left V 6 bases short and J 4 bases short, with 7 bases between. The germline gives CDR1 SEHNR, CDR2 FQNEAQ (reference sequence). CDR3 length: 12 amino acids. CDR3 region: CASRYQGNTIYF. DNA for the CDR3: TGTGCCAGCAGATATCAGGGAAACACCATATATTTT.